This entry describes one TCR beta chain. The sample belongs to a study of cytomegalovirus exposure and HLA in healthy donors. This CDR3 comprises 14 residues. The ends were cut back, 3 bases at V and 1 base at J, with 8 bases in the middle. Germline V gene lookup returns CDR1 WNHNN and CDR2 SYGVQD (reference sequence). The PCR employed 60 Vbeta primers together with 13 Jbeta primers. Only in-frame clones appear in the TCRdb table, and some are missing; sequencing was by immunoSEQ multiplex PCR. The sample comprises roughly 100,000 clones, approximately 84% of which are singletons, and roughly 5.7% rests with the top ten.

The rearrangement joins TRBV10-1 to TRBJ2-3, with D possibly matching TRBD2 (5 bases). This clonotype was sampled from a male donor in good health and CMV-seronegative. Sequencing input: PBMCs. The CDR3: CASSDSRGTDTQYF. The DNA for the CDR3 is TGCGCCAGCAGTGATTCGCGGGGCACAGATACGCAGTATTTT.